The 20 T cell receptor beta chains reported below all come from one sample, sequenced in a study of T-cell reconstitution after alpha-beta-depleted transplantation in children. A library of TCRbeta sequences, prepared with unique molecular identifiers, was generated. TCRdb re-analysed the PCR reads in MiXCR, keeping a single row per CDR3 protein. This table has about 540,000 distinct CDR3 sequences, about 16% appearing once. Sample: PBMCs from the stem cell graft donor, taken from the stem cell graft. All receptors derive from a human donor who donated a stem cell graft to a child with acute lymphoblastic leukemia.

This clonotype has just a few counts. The rearrangement links TRBV21-1 to TRBJ2-5; TRBD2 is the table's D call, not checked against the DNA. TRBV21-1 is designated a pseudogene. This CDR3 spans 15 amino acids. Written as DNA, the CDR3 is TGTGCCAGCAGCAAAGGGGGGGACTGTGAAGAGACCCAGTACTTC. This translates into CASSKGGDCEETQYF.

The chain links TRBV7-6 to TRBJ2-5, with no clear D. Trimming cost V 3 bases and J 8 bases, with 10 bases left between them. Germline-derived CDR1 and CDR2 are SGHVS and FNYEAQ. This CDR3 is 12 amino acids long. For the CDR3, the DNA is TGTGCCAGCAGCTTGGATACCAAAACCCAGTACTTC. Its translation is CASSLDTKTQYF.

The rearrangement links TRBV4-1 to TRBJ1-5; tentative D call: TRBD1 (5 bases). This CDR3 region has 16 residues. The germline gives CDR1 MGHRA, CDR2 YSYEKL. Trimming cost V 1 base and J 6 bases, with 16 bases left between them. The CDR3 DNA is TGCGCCAGCAGCCAAGGGGGGATTGGGATGAGTCAGCCCCAGCATTTT. Translation gives CASSQGGIGMSQPQHF.

This clonotype has only a few counts. The CDR3 loop is CASCPGYREEETQYF. CDR3 DNA: TGTGCCAGCTGCCCAGGATACAGGGAGGAAGAGACCCAGTACTTC. This rearrangement joins TRBV7-9 to TRBJ2-5; D is perhaps TRBD1 or TRBD2 (6 bases each). V was clipped by 8 bases and J by 3 bases, with 19 bases between them. The germline V gene has CDR1 SEHNR and CDR2 FQNEAQ (reference sequence). This CDR3 is 15 amino acids long.

The chain couples TRBV11-1 to TRBJ2-6; TRBD1 is a possible D gene (6 bases). Germline-derived CDR1 and CDR2 are SGHAT and FQDESV (reference sequence). This CDR3 is built from 17 residues. The V end lost 4 bases, the J end lost 4 bases, and 17 bases lay between the germline ends. The DNA of the CDR3 is TGTGCCAGCAGCTACCCTCAGGGGTCGGGCGGGGCCAACGTCCTGACTTTC. The encoded protein is CASSYPQGSGGANVLTF.

The V gene is TRBV6-2 or TRBV6-3, the J gene TRBJ2-7, with 11 bases that match TRBD2. The CDR3 has 15 residues. Germline V CDR1 and CDR2: MNHEY, SVGEGT. V shed 5 bases, J shed 2 bases, and the junction held 5 bases outside the gene matches. The CDR3 is CASSGTSGSAYEQYF. The CDR3 DNA reads as TGTGCCAGCAGTGGGACTAGCGGAAGCGCCTACGAGCAGTACTTC.

The rearrangement uses TRBV6-2 or TRBV6-3 and TRBJ2-1; 7 positions match TRBD2. V gave up 0 bases and J gave up 6 bases; unmatched junction bases: 8. Per the germline V gene, CDR1 is MNHEY and CDR2 is SVGEGT. The CDR3 extends over 16 amino acids. The CDR3 sequence: CASSYSLAGVGNEQFF. The CDR3 DNA reads as TGTGCCAGCAGTTACTCTCTGGCGGGAGTTGGCAATGAGCAGTTCTTC.

V gene TRBV18 combines with J gene TRBJ1-5; D remains unclear. Germline V gives CDR1 KGHSH, CDR2 LQKENI. V lost 1 base to trimming and J lost 0 bases, with 10 bases between them. The CDR3 is 16 residues long. The CDR3 sequence: CASSPQFSDSNQPQHF. DNA for the CDR3: TGTGCCAGCTCACCACAGTTCTCCGATAGCAATCAGCCCCAGCATTTT.

The chain employs TRBV28 and TRBJ2-7; 7 bases agree with TRBD1. The germline V gene encodes CDR1 MDHEN and CDR2 SYDVKM. Losses at the gene ends were 4 bases for V and 3 bases for J; bases not matched to a gene: 18. The CDR3 runs to 18 residues. The CDR3 DNA is TGTGCCAGCAGTTCGGCCGTCTTACTCCGGGACAGAGTCTACGAGCAGTACTTC. Translation: CASSSAVLLRDRVYEQYF.

This clonotype has just a few counts. The chain combines TRBV5-1 with TRBJ2-1; 7 bases map to TRBD2. Germline V gene sequence: CDR1 SGHRS, CDR2 YFSETQ. The length of the CDR3 is 16 residues. The V segment lost 4 bases and the J segment 7 bases; nucleotides outside the gene matches: 14. The CDR3 DNA reads TGCGCCAGCAGCCTTAGGGACTACCTTGCGGGGAATGAGCAGTTCTTC. The encoded protein is CASSLRDYLAGNEQFF. The entire variable domain, with the rest obtained from reference TRBV5-1 and TRBJ2-1, is as follows: KAGVTQTPRYLIKTRGQQVTLSCSPISGHRSVSWYQQTPGQGLQFLFEYFSETQRNKGNFPGRFSGRQFSNSRSEMNVSTLELGDSALYLCASSLRDYLAGNEQFFGPGTRLTVL.

This clonotype came up a few times. The chain is built from TRBV5-1 and TRBJ2-7, with 11 bases lining up with TRBD2. Trimming cost V 0 bases and J 3 bases; bases outside gene matches: 8. The CDR3 length is 17 residues. Germline CDR1 and CDR2: SGHRS and YFSETQ. CDR3 region: CASSLGGLAGGGYEQYF. In DNA, the CDR3 is TGCGCCAGCAGCTTGGGGGGGCTAGCGGGAGGAGGCTACGAGCAGTACTTC.

The chain couples TRBV29-1 to TRBJ2-2; TRBD1 matches at 11 bases. The CDR3 length is 15 residues. Germline lookup yields CDR1 SQVTM and CDR2 ANQGSEA. J gave up 4 bases and V 1 base, and 2 bases lay outside the gene matches. CDR3 in DNA: TGCAGCGTTGAAGTGGGACAGGGGGGCACCGGGGAGCTGTTTTTT. Its protein product is CSVEVGQGGTGELFF.

The J gene is TRBJ1-2, the V gene TRBV7-3, with TRBD1 matching over 8 bases. V shed 5 bases, J shed 4 bases, and the junction held 9 bases outside the gene matches. Germline V gives CDR1 SGHTA, CDR2 FQGTGA. This CDR3 is built from 15 residues. As DNA, the CDR3 is TGTGCCAGCAGCCCACTTGCTCAGGGGGCCTATGGCTACACCTTC. It translates to CASSPLAQGAYGYTF.

The V call is TRBV27, the J call TRBJ2-1; D unclear. The CDR3 covers 10 residues. Germline V gene sequence: CDR1 MNHEY, CDR2 SMNVEV (reference sequence). The V gene lost 0 bases and the J gene lost 12 bases, with 3 bases spanning the gap. CDR3 in DNA: TGTGCCAGCAGTTTATCATCGCAGTTCTTC. Protein sequence: CASSLSSQFF.

A few counts support this clonotype. The chain recombines TRBV20-1 with TRBJ1-1; the match to TRBD1 covers 9 bases. The V gene end was trimmed by 5 bases and the J gene end by 5 bases; junction bases not matched to a gene: 3. The CDR3 runs 12 residues. Germline values: CDR1 DFQATT, CDR2 SNEGSKA (reference sequence). CDR3: CSARDRETEAFF. As DNA, the CDR3 is TGCAGTGCTCGGGACAGGGAAACTGAAGCTTTCTTT.

The rearrangement joins TRBV6-5 to TRBJ1-1; D gene uncertain. This CDR3 is 13 amino acids long. Germline V lookup: CDR1 MNHEY, CDR2 SVGAGI. Deletions cut 0 bases from V and 4 bases from J, with 6 bases between. The CDR3 spells CASSYSPATEAFF. The CDR3 DNA is TGTGCCAGCAGTTACTCCCCAGCCACTGAAGCTTTCTTT.

The gene calls are TRBV20-1 and TRBJ1-6; D is possibly TRBD1 (6 bases). Germline V gives CDR1 DFQATT, CDR2 SNEGSKA (reference sequence). CDR3 length: 15 amino acids. V lost 3 bases and J 5 bases, leaving 14 bases between the germline ends. CDR3 in DNA: TGCAGTGCTAGGGCCGACAGGTTGAATAATTCACCCCTCCACTTT. It codes for CSARADRLNNSPLHF.

This rearrangement joins TRBV7-3 to TRBJ2-2, with D uncertain. Per germline, CDR1 SGHTA and CDR2 FQGTGA. V was clipped by 2 bases and J by 6 bases, with 10 bases between them. The CDR3 runs to 14 residues. CDR3 sequence (DNA): TGTGCCAGCAGCTTATACCCGGGTGCCGGGGAGCTGTTTTTT. Encoded protein: CASSLYPGAGELFF. The full variable domain, its missing parts supplied by reference TRBV7-3 and TRBJ2-2, is GAGVSQTPSNKVTEKGKYVELRCDPISGHTALYWYRQSLGQGPEFLIYFQGTGAADDSGLPNDRFFAVRPEGSVSTLKIQRTERGDSAVYLCASSLYPGAGELFFGEGSRLTVL.

At least ten counts were recorded for this clonotype. The chain joins TRBV12-3 or TRBV12-4 to TRBJ2-3; D is undetermined. Trimming stripped 10 bases from V and 1 base from J, with 12 bases between. This CDR3 comprises 13 residues. CDR3 sequence reads: CATFPSGTDTQYF. CDR3 sequence (DNA): TGTGCCACCTTCCCAAGTGGCACAGATACGCAGTATTTT.

This clonotype has only a few counts. V gene TRBV20-1 combines with J gene TRBJ2-1, with D perhaps TRBD1 or TRBD2 (6 bases each). Germline loops: CDR1 DFQATT, CDR2 SNEGSKA (reference sequence). There are 16 residues in the CDR3. Trimming shortened V by 3 bases and J by 9 bases, and 24 bases separated the two germline ends. CDR3 in amino acids: CSASGLTGKTAREQFF. In DNA, the CDR3 is TGCAGTGCTAGCGGACTAACAGGGAAAACAGCACGTGAGCAGTTCTTC.